This is a list of T cell receptor beta chains from one sample in a study of T cell responses to AZD1222 COVID-19 vaccine. Measured with immunoSEQ multiplex PCR; TCRdb has only the in-frame clones, and not every one. In the table there are 99,000 or so clones, 70% to 90% of which are singletons. The sequenced sample was peripheral blood, obtained on day 0 of AZD1222 vaccination. The receptors derive from an adult in good health. CDR3s include the opening cysteine and the closing phenylalanine or tryptophan. A D gene is named only where the DNA matches it firmly. Clone size is shown for a subset of rows, as once, few, many or a class of expanded clone.

D: .
size: once
J: TRBJ2-7
length: 16
V: TRBV5-8
CDR3: CASSSGPSLNSYEQYF
DNA: TGTGCCAGCAGCTCGGGACCCAGCCTTAACTCCTACGAGCAGTACTTC

D: TRBD1
size: .
J: TRBJ1-5
length: 13
V: TRBV10-3
CDR3: CAISGTGDQPQHF
DNA: TGTGCCATCAGTGGGACAGGGGATCAGCCCCAGCATTTT

D: .
size: .
J: TRBJ2-7
length: 13
V: TRBV28
CDR3: CASSPGQPYEQYF
DNA: TGTGCCAGCAGTCCGGGACAACCCTACGAGCAGTACTTC

D: .
size: few
J: TRBJ2-1
length: 12
V: TRBV3-1/TRBV3-2
CDR3: CASSRTPQEQFF
DNA: TGTGCCAGCAGCCGGACTCCCCAGGAGCAGTTCTTC

D: TRBD2
size: once
J: TRBJ2-1
length: 16
V: TRBV7-2
CDR3: CASSLGGAGGYNEQFF
DNA: TGTGCCAGCAGCTTAGGGGGAGCGGGAGGCTACAATGAGCAGTTCTTC

D: .
size: .
J: TRBJ2-7
length: 14
V: TRBV10-3
CDR3: CAISPTGTDYEQYF
DNA: TGTGCCATCAGCCCCACGGGGACGGACTACGAGCAGTACTTC

D: .
size: .
J: TRBJ1-5
length: 12
V: TRBV19
CDR3: CASSYRSQPQHF
DNA: TGTGCCAGTAGTTACAGGAGTCAGCCCCAGCATTTT

D: TRBD2
size: .
J: TRBJ2-3
length: 14
V: TRBV11-2
CDR3: CASSPNLGEGSQYF
DNA: TGTGCCAGCAGCCCAAATTTGGGGGAGGGGTCGCAGTATTTT

D: .
size: .
J: TRBJ2-1
length: 16
V: TRBV19
CDR3: CASSIVGGGGKNEQFF
DNA: TGTGCCAGTAGTATAGTAGGGGGGGGTGGAAAGAACGAGCAGTTCTTC

D: .
size: .
J: TRBJ2-7
length: 19
V: TRBV5-1
CDR3: CASSLEPVAGALSSYEQYF
DNA: TGCGCCAGCAGCTTGGAGCCCGTTGCTGGGGCATTGAGCTCCTACGAGCAGTACTTC

D: TRBD1
size: once
J: TRBJ1-5
length: 15
V: TRBV19
CDR3: CASSIGTGGNQPQHF
DNA: TGTGCCAGTAGTATTGGGACAGGGGGCAACCAGCCCCAGCATTTT

D: TRBD2
size: .
J: TRBJ2-1
length: 16
V: TRBV5-1
CDR3: CASSFLAGVSYNEQFF
DNA: TGCGCCAGCAGCTTCCTGGCGGGAGTCTCCTACAATGAGCAGTTCTTC

D: .
size: .
J: TRBJ2-1
length: 12
V: TRBV11-2
CDR3: CASSHRVDEQFF
DNA: TGTGCCAGCAGCCACAGGGTTGATGAGCAGTTCTTC

D: TRBD2
size: .
J: TRBJ2-1
length: 14
V: TRBV19
CDR3: CASSMSGTYNEQFF
DNA: TGTGCCAGTAGTATGAGCGGGACCTACAATGAGCAGTTCTTC

D: TRBD1
size: .
J: TRBJ2-7
length: 14
V: TRBV7-8
CDR3: CASSFGQGSYEQYF
DNA: TGTGCCAGCAGCTTCGGACAGGGCTCCTACGAGCAGTACTTC

D: .
size: .
J: TRBJ2-1
length: 15
V: TRBV11-2
CDR3: CASSLGGLAYNEQFF
DNA: TGTGCCAGCAGCTTAGGCGGGTTAGCCTACAATGAGCAGTTCTTC

D: TRBD1
size: .
J: TRBJ1-4
length: 15
V: TRBV6-5
CDR3: CASSRQGLTNEKLFF
DNA: TGTGCCAGCAGTAGACAGGGGTTGACTAATGAAAAACTGTTTTTT

D: .
size: .
J: TRBJ2-3
length: 17
V: TRBV4-3
CDR3: CASSQDIWRGGTDTQYF
DNA: TGCGCCAGCAGCCAAGATATATGGAGGGGGGGCACAGATACGCAGTATTTT

D: .
size: .
J: TRBJ1-1
length: 11
V: TRBV2
CDR3: CASSGRGEAFF
DNA: TGTGCCAGCAGTGGCCGAGGGGAAGCTTTCTTT

D: .
size: .
J: TRBJ1-5
length: 17
V: TRBV7-2
CDR3: CASSLAISGVSSQPQHF
DNA: TGTGCCAGCAGCTTAGCGATTTCCGGGGTGTCGAGTCAGCCCCAGCATTTT

D: TRBD2
size: .
J: TRBJ2-7
length: 19
V: TRBV19
CDR3: CASSLLPRRTSGGDYEQYF
DNA: TGTGCCAGTAGTTTACTACCCCGACGAACTAGCGGGGGAGACTACGAGCAGTACTTC

D: .
size: .
J: TRBJ1-2
length: 11
V: TRBV6-5
CDR3: CASTGGNGYTF
DNA: TGTGCCAGCACCGGGGGCAATGGCTACACCTTC

D: .
size: .
J: TRBJ2-1
length: 17
V: TRBV27
CDR3: CASSLRASGSSYNEQFF
DNA: TGTGCCAGCAGTTTAAGGGCCAGCGGGTCCTCCTACAATGAGCAGTTCTTC

D: .
size: .
J: TRBJ1-1
length: 14
V: TRBV6-2/TRBV6-3
CDR3: CASTPWEKNTEAFF
DNA: TGTGCCAGCACCCCATGGGAGAAGAACACTGAAGCTTTCTTT

D: .
size: medium-sized
J: TRBJ2-1
length: 12
V: TRBV7-9
CDR3: CASSSTYGEQFF
DNA: TGTGCCAGCAGCTCCACTTACGGTGAGCAGTTCTTC

D: .
size: .
J: TRBJ1-1
length: 13
V: TRBV14
CDR3: CASSQDYTTEAFF
DNA: TGTGCCAGCAGCCAAGATTACACAACTGAAGCTTTCTTT

D: .
size: .
J: TRBJ2-7
length: 14
V: TRBV5-1
CDR3: CASSPSIADYEQYF
DNA: TGCGCCAGCAGCCCCAGTATAGCGGACTACGAGCAGTACTTC

D: .
size: .
J: TRBJ2-2
length: 13
V: TRBV12-3/TRBV12-4
CDR3: CAGLGGNTGELFF
DNA: TGTGCCGGTTTAGGGGGGAACACCGGGGAGCTGTTTTTT

D: .
size: .
J: TRBJ2-1
length: 15
V: TRBV6-2/TRBV6-3
CDR3: CASSYSQGWGREQFF
DNA: TGTGCCAGCAGTTACTCGCAGGGGTGGGGGCGTGAGCAGTTCTTC

D: .
size: .
J: TRBJ1-6
length: 16
V: TRBV3-1/TRBV3-2
CDR3: CASSQVGTMDNSPLHF
DNA: TGTGCCAGCAGCCAAGTTGGGACAATGGATAATTCACCCCTCCACTTT

D: TRBD1
size: .
J: TRBJ1-5
length: 15
V: TRBV18
CDR3: CASSLTGAGNQPQHF
DNA: TGTGCCAGCTCGCTGACAGGGGCCGGCAATCAGCCCCAGCATTTT

D: .
size: .
J: TRBJ1-5
length: 14
V: TRBV2
CDR3: CASSVGNQDQPQHF
DNA: TGTGCCAGCAGTGTTGGGAACCAGGATCAGCCCCAGCATTTT

D: TRBD1
size: .
J: TRBJ1-2
length: 13
V: TRBV2
CDR3: CASSGQGYYGYTF
DNA: TGTGCCAGCAGTGGACAGGGGTACTATGGCTACACCTTC

D: .
size: .
J: TRBJ2-2
length: 14
V: TRBV4-3
CDR3: CASSPLPHTGELFF
DNA: TGCGCCAGCAGCCCCCTCCCCCACACCGGGGAGCTGTTTTTT

D: .
size: .
J: TRBJ1-2
length: 13
V: TRBV5-1
CDR3: CASSLGRTYGYTF
DNA: TGCGCCAGCAGCCTCGGGCGGACCTATGGCTACACCTTC

D: .
size: .
J: TRBJ2-2
length: 13
V: TRBV9
CDR3: CASSVEPSGELFF
DNA: TGTGCCAGCAGCGTAGAACCGAGCGGGGAGCTGTTTTTT

D: .
size: few
J: TRBJ1-1
length: 14
V: TRBV11-2
CDR3: CASGQGIMNTEAFF
DNA: TGTGCCAGCGGTCAGGGGATAATGAACACTGAAGCTTTCTTT

D: TRBD2
size: .
J: TRBJ2-3
length: 13
V: TRBV15
CDR3: CAARTSGVDTQYF
DNA: TGTGCCGCTCGCACTAGCGGGGTGGATACGCAGTATTTT

D: TRBD1
size: .
J: TRBJ1-1
length: 14
V: TRBV28
CDR3: CASRLARGDTEAFF
DNA: TGTGCCAGCCGTCTCGCCAGGGGGGACACTGAAGCTTTCTTT

D: .
size: .
J: TRBJ2-1
length: 15
V: TRBV27
CDR3: CASSLRDLSYNEQFF
DNA: TGTGCCAGCAGTTTGCGGGATCTCTCCTACAATGAGCAGTTCTTC

D: TRBD1
size: .
J: TRBJ1-5
length: 15
V: TRBV5-1
CDR3: CASSRTGDGVQPQHF
DNA: TGCGCCAGCAGCCGGACAGGGGATGGAGTTCAGCCCCAGCATTTT

D: .
size: .
J: TRBJ2-2
length: 14
V: TRBV4-2
CDR3: CASSPPPPQGELFF
DNA: TGTGCCAGCAGCCCTCCTCCGCCACAGGGGGAGCTGTTTTTT

D: TRBD2
size: .
J: TRBJ2-1
length: 17
V: TRBV10-3
CDR3: CATSGTSGLSSYNEQFF
DNA: TGTGCCACCTCCGGGACTAGCGGGTTGAGCTCCTACAATGAGCAGTTCTTC

D: .
size: .
J: TRBJ1-6
length: 13
V: TRBV7-8
CDR3: CASSPATGSPLHF
DNA: TGTGCCAGCAGCCCCGCAACTGGTTCACCCCTCCACTTT

D: .
size: .
J: TRBJ2-7
length: 11
V: TRBV27
CDR3: CASGDSLEQYF
DNA: TGTGCCAGCGGGGACTCCTTGGAGCAGTACTTC

D: .
size: .
J: TRBJ2-1
length: 13
V: TRBV7-9
CDR3: CASSLSGFGEQFF
DNA: TGTGCCAGCAGCTTATCAGGGTTTGGTGAGCAGTTCTTC

D: .
size: .
J: TRBJ2-5
length: 13
V: TRBV7-3
CDR3: CASSAAPTETQYF
DNA: TGTGCCAGCAGCGCCGCCCCAACGGAGACCCAGTACTTC